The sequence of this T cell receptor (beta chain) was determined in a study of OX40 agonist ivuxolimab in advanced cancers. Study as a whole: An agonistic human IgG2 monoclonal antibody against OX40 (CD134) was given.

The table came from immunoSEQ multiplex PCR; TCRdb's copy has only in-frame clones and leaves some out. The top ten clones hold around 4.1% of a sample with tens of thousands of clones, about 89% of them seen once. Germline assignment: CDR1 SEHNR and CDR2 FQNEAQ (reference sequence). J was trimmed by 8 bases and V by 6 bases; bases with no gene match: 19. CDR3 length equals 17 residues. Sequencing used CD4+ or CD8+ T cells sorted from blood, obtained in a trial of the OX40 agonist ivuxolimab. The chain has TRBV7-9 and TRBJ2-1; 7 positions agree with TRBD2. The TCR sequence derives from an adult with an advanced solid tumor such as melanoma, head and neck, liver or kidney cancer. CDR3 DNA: TGTGCCAGCAGTAGGGACCAAGCGGGACGTCTTTATGATGAGCAGTTCTTC. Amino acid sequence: CASSRDQAGRLYDEQFF.